The 5 T cell receptor beta chains reported below all come from one sample, sequenced in a study of cytomegalovirus exposure and HLA in healthy donors. The PCR ran on 60 Vbeta and 13 Jbeta primers. The method was immunoSEQ multiplex PCR; TCRdb's version includes in-frame clones alone and lacks a portion of them. The table records around 58,000 clones, under 85% of them present only once. Sequenced material: PBMCs. The receptor set was obtained from a male donor in good health and CMV-seropositive.

The chain carries TRBV28 and TRBJ2-1; 8 bases map to TRBD2. Trimming took 6 bases from V and 10 from J; bases not matched to a gene: 14. Germline V gene lookup returns CDR1 MDHEN and CDR2 SYDVKM. The CDR3 runs to 15 residues. The DNA for the CDR3 is TGTGCCAGCAGGAAGAGCGGGGGTCTGCGAGGGGAGCAGTTCTTC. Translated: CASRKSGGLRGEQFF. Drawing the rest from reference TRBV28 and TRBJ2-1, the complete variable domain is DVKVTQSSRYLVKRTGEKVFLECVQDMDHENMFWYRQDPGLGLRLIYFSYDVKMKEKGDIPEGYSVSREKKERFSLILESASTNQTSMYLCASRKSGGLRGEQFFGPGTRLTVL.

In DNA form, the CDR3 reads TGCGCCAGCAGCCAAGATGGCCTAGCCGAGACCCAGTACTTC. Translating it yields CASSQDGLAETQYF. The gene calls are TRBV4-1 and TRBJ2-5, with D tentatively TRBD2 (5 bases). The CDR3 is 14 amino acids. V was cut by 0 bases and J by 5 bases, with 10 bases left in between. Germline CDR1 reads MGHRA; CDR2 reads YSYEKL.

The V call is TRBV28, the J call TRBJ2-7; D may be TRBD1 (6 bases). This CDR3 is 13 amino acids long. Germline-derived CDR1 and CDR2 are MDHEN and SYDVKM. The ends were cut back, 10 bases at V and 3 bases at J, with 16 bases in the middle. CDR3 protein: CATRQEDLYEQYF. In DNA, the CDR3 is TGTGCCACTCGACAGGAGGATCTCTACGAGCAGTACTTC.

This chain connects TRBV6-1 to TRBJ2-5; 7 positions agree with TRBD1. This CDR3 region has 15 residues. Trimming removed 5 bases from V and 5 bases from J; junction bases left unmatched: 11. Germline values: CDR1 MNHNS, CDR2 SASEGT. The DNA for the CDR3 is TGTGCCAGCAGTCCCAGACAGGGTGCGGTGGAGACCCAGTACTTC. It yields the protein CASSPRQGAVETQYF.

The gene calls are TRBV28 and TRBJ1-4, with 10 positions matching TRBD1. Germline trimming cut 7 bases from V and 7 bases from J; bases unmatched to any gene: 12. CDR1 MDHEN and CDR2 SYDVKM come from the germline V gene. The CDR3 consists of 16 residues. The CDR3 loop is CASTGQGYPVGEKLFF. The DNA for the CDR3 is TGTGCCAGCACGGGACAGGGGTACCCTGTAGGTGAAAAACTGTTTTTT.